This paragraph reports one T cell receptor beta chain. Clones were read by immunoSEQ multiplex PCR, and TCRdb kept only the in-frame ones, dropping some. The sample holds approximately 180,000 clones; roughly 84% are singletons and the top ten take about 20%. This sample was included in a study of blood T cell repertoires in COVID-19. Per the germline V gene, CDR1 is KGHDR and CDR2 is SFDVKD. The CDR3 contains 16 residues. J lost 10 bases, V lost 3 bases, and 13 bases had no gene match. Input material: peripheral blood. The origin of this receptor is a person between 65 and 79 years old with COVID-19, enrolled during active disease. This sequence joins TRBV24-1 and TRBJ2-1, with 8 bases identical to TRBD2. The CDR3 sequence is CATSDPSGQGRKEQFF. Here the CDR3 DNA reads TGTGCCACCAGTGATCCTAGCGGGCAGGGGCGCAAAGAGCAGTTCTTC.